This is a list of T cell receptor beta chains from one sample in a study of patients and donors after allogeneic stem cell transplantation. MiXCR, applied by TCRdb to the RT-PCR reads, yields one record per CDR3 protein. Among around 150,000 distinct CDR3 sequences listed, around 28% were seen once. The sample taken for sequencing was blood, either unsorted or a sorted T cell fraction (not recorded which). The receptors come from a human donor who was either an allogeneic HSCT recipient or a stem cell or donor lymphocyte infusion donor (not recorded which). It is not recorded whose cells these are; they may come from a transplant donor. Each CDR3 is given without its conserved first and last residue.

v_gene,j_gene,len,CDR3aa
TRBV7-9,TRBJ1-2,14,ASRTLLVDRDEGYT
TRBV20-1,TRBJ2-1,12,SAGTSGRGDEQF
TRBV24-1,TRBJ1-5,12,ATSDLLSNQPQH
TRBV28,TRBJ1-6,9,ASSKGTWGH
TRBV18,TRBJ2-7,13,ASSQALAGVGEQY
TRBV5-1,TRBJ2-5,14,ASSLSATDNQETQY
TRBV7-3,TRBJ2-3,12,ASSMGLSTDTQY
TRBV6-2/TRBV6-3,TRBJ2-7,11,ASSYAGAWEQY
TRBV10-3,TRBJ1-2,11,AISDGGPYGYT
TRBV12-3/TRBV12-4,TRBJ2-3,14,ASSFPSGPSTDTQY
TRBV7-9,TRBJ2-7,12,ASSSGTWGYEQY
TRBV9,TRBJ2-2,12,ASSVTGLAGELF
TRBV11-2,TRBJ1-1,11,ASSLDLTGRAF
TRBV11-2,TRBJ1-1,12,ASSLGLGNAEAF
TRBV7-2,TRBJ1-3,14,ASSLMGSSSGNTIY
TRBV18,TRBJ2-7,12,ASSPGTGGYEQY
TRBV19,TRBJ2-1,13,ASSMFRGTYNEQF
TRBV11-2,TRBJ2-7,12,ASSMPGLVYEQY
TRBV21-1,TRBJ2-7,15,ASSKRGPGLAGYEQY
TRBV21-1,TRBJ1-1,13,ASSKGPGLGAEAF
TRBV29-1,TRBJ2-1,12,SVATSGRADEQF
TRBV28,TRBJ1-1,11,ASSLWRPTEAF
TRBV12-3/TRBV12-4,TRBJ1-4,12,ASSFGTEGEKLF
TRBV6-5,TRBJ1-2,13,ASSYAGTPGTGYT
TRBV28,TRBJ2-2,13,ASSFAGEGFGELF
TRBV30,TRBJ1-4,12,AWSGGLANEKLF
TRBV27,TRBJ2-7,12,ASSFSPGYGEQY
TRBV7-9,TRBJ1-1,12,ASSSPVQNTEAF
TRBV6-5,TRBJ1-5,13,ASSVDRGPYQPQH
TRBV7-9,TRBJ2-1,13,ASSLRGSDSNEQF
TRBV12-3/TRBV12-4,TRBJ2-1,10,ASSLSYNEQF
TRBV6-5,TRBJ2-7,13,ASSYSGGATYEQY
TRBV18,TRBJ1-1,14,ASSPPGQTGKTEAF
TRBV4-3,TRBJ2-2,14,ASSQGPAEVTGELF
TRBV6-2/TRBV6-3,TRBJ2-1,12,ASSSWGSYNEQF
TRBV6-6,TRBJ2-1,12,ASSYPTLADGQF
TRBV9,TRBJ2-1,13,ASSVYPGGHNEQF
TRBV12-3/TRBV12-4,TRBJ1-5,10,ASSGSNQPQH
TRBV7-9,TRBJ2-1,13,ASTFFGGSYNEQF
TRBV11-2,TRBJ1-4,11,ASSTRTGKKLF
TRBV5-5,TRBJ2-5,11,ATPPGGEETQY
TRBV5-4,TRBJ1-4,16,ASSHHRRGEATNEKLF
TRBV12-3/TRBV12-4,TRBJ2-7,13,ASSSSGTGGWEQY
TRBV12-3/TRBV12-4,TRBJ2-7,10,ASSFTGQGEY
TRBV5-1,TRBJ2-3,14,ASSLVIAIGTDTQY
TRBV5-1,TRBJ1-1,13,ASSEPGRTNTEAF
TRBV5-1,TRBJ2-7,11,ASSLGRDYEQY
TRBV27,TRBJ1-2,13,ASSSGERRNYGYT
TRBV4-1,TRBJ2-1,12,ASSQEEGYNEQF
TRBV25-1,TRBJ1-4,11,ASSEWQVEKLF
TRBV10-3,TRBJ2-7,12,AISRQGNSYEQY
TRBV10-3,TRBJ2-5,11,AISDRSQETQY
TRBV12-3/TRBV12-4,TRBJ2-7,13,ASTPGQARGYEQY
TRBV20-1,TRBJ2-1,13,SARIRGLAANEQF
TRBV19,TRBJ2-4,13,ASSLLAGAKNIQY